This T cell receptor beta chain was observed in a study of blood T cell repertoires in COVID-19. For the study at large: Specimens from acute and convalescent COVID-19 originated in the United States, Italy and Spain. In each case, the material was cDNA or gDNA derived from T cells, B-cell-depleted T cells, or PBMCs.

One Seattle source followed patients from active infection through their disease course. This CDR3 region has 14 residues. The germline V gene has CDR1 MNHEY and CDR2 SVGAGI. With 4 bases clipped from V and 7 bases from J, the junction kept 5 bases outside the gene matches. How the authors handled the data: Reference gene primer amplification yielded estimated nucleated cell counts. Sequencing used immunoSEQ multiplex PCR; TCRdb keeps in-frame clones, though not all of them. V, J and clone size were drawn from that table, and D and trimming were deduced from the DNA. The table has 250,000 to 300,000 clones, 90% seen once.

The chain carries TRBV6-5 and TRBJ1-5; TRBD1 matches 9 bases. The TCR comes from a woman aged 60-75 years with COVID-19, enrolled during active disease. The sample taken for sequencing was peripheral blood. CDR3 sequence: CASSSGQGRQPQHF. CDR3 DNA sequence: TGTGCCAGCAGTTCCGGACAGGGGCGACAGCCCCAGCATTTT.